This T cell receptor beta chain is from a study of blood T cells in healthy people across ages. Study information: About one barcoded TCR beta cDNA was captured per two T cells.

This clonotype was seen at least ten times. CDR1 and CDR2 (germline): MNHEY, SMNVEV (reference sequence). CDR3 size: 11 residues. The V and J ends lost 4 bases and 4 bases respectively, with 4 bases between them. Alongside a J-beta primer mix, a sample-barcoded 5' primer served in a second PCR lasting about 7 to 11 cycles. MiXCR, applied by TCRdb to the 5' RACE reads, yields one record per CDR3 protein. The sample yields about 930,000 distinct CDR3 sequences, 25% to 35% seen once. These sequences were also reported in another study, on T cells of mothers and their children.

The specimen sequenced was blood. This TCR was sampled from a woman aged 40 to 50 in good health. The gene calls are TRBV27 and TRBJ2-5; D not resolved. The DNA for the CDR3 is TGTGCCAGCAGTTGGATAGAGACCCAGTACTTC. Protein product: CASSWIETQYF.